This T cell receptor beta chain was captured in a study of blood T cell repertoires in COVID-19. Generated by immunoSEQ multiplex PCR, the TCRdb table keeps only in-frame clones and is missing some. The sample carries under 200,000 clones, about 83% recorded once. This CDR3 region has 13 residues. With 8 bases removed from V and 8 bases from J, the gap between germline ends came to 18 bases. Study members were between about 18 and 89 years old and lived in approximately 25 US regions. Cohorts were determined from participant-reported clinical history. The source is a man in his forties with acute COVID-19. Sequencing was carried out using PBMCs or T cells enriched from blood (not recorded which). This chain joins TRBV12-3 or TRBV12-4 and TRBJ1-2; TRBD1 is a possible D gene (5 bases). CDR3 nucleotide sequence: TGTGCCAGCGGGGGGATGCGAGTTCAAGGCTACACCTTC. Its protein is CASGGMRVQGYTF.